Listed below are T cell receptor beta chains from one sample, sequenced in a study of breast tumors, draining lymph nodes, adjacent tissues. TCRdb analysed the multiplex PCR reads with MiXCR anew, one entry per CDR3 protein. The table shows around 290,000 distinct CDR3 sequences, with around 31% occurring only once. Sequencing was carried out using axillary lymph node tissue. The receptor source for this set is a female donor with breast cancer. Some clones in this sample may be carry-over from other donors' samples. The CDR3 runs from the conserved cysteine through the conserved F or W. A D gene is named only where the DNA matches it firmly. Where a row states a size, it is once, few, many or the class of an expanded clone; other rows omit it.

TRBD1 TRBJ1-6 TRBV6-5 few CASSLDRGRKNSPLHF TGTGCCAGCAGTCTTGACAGGGGGCGAAAGAATTCACCCCTCCACTTT
. TRBJ2-1 TRBV28 . CASSLGVTYLGEQFF TGTGCCAGCAGTCTTGGGGTTACCTACCTAGGAGAGCAGTTCTTC
. TRBJ1-3 TRBV9 . CASSVTDGNTIYF TGTGCCAGCAGCGTGACAGATGGAAACACCATATATTTT
. TRBJ2-7 TRBV6-1 . CASWRQTSKFSSYEQYF TGTGCCAGCTGGCGACAGACCTCTAAATTTAGCTCCTACGAGCAGTACTTC
TRBD1 TRBJ2-1 TRBV28 few CASSTTGFLDEQFF TGTGCCAGCAGTACGACAGGGTTTCTCGATGAGCAGTTCTTC
. TRBJ2-1 TRBV20-1 many CSATRGANEQFF TGCAGTGCTACGCGGGGAGCCAATGAGCAGTTCTTC
. TRBJ2-1 TRBV3-1 . CASRLGLSGFYNEQFF TGTGCCAGCAGACTCGGACTAAGCGGGTTTTACAATGAGCAGTTCTTC
TRBD2 TRBJ2-3 TRBV6-2/TRBV6-3 few CASGNGLAGDTQYF TGTGCCAGCGGAAACGGACTAGCGGGAGATACGCAGTATTTT
TRBD1 TRBJ1-5 TRBV6-2/TRBV6-3 . CASSPWQGAGSNQPQHF TGTGCCAGCAGTCCTTGGCAGGGGGCGGGGAGCAATCAGCCCCAGCATTTT
. TRBJ2-5 TRBV29-1 many CSVALAQETQYF TGCAGCGTTGCCCTAGCGCAAGAGACCCAGTACTTC
TRBD2 TRBJ2-7 TRBV9 many CASSAKGLTTYEQYF TGTGCCAGCAGCGCAAAGGGACTAACGACCTACGAGCAGTACTTC
TRBD1 TRBJ2-7 TRBV6-1 few CASMPATGTLEQYF TGTGCCAGCATGCCGGCGACAGGGACGCTCGAGCAGTACTTC
. TRBJ1-2 TRBV5-1 many CASSISDRLVGGYTF TGCGCCAGCAGCATCTCAGACAGGTTGGTTGGTGGCTACACCTTC
. TRBJ2-1 TRBV13 many CASSSDNEQFF TGTGCCAGCAGCTCCGACAATGAGCAGTTCTTC
. TRBJ2-5 TRBV10-3 . CAISSGDGQGRETQYF TGTGCCATCAGCTCAGGGGATGGGCAGGGACGAGAGACCCAGTACTTC
. TRBJ2-7 TRBV7-9 many CASSLSFGNSEQYF TGTGCCAGCAGCTTAAGCTTCGGGAATTCCGAGCAGTACTTC
. TRBJ2-7 TRBV18 . CASPPARAYEQYF TGTGCCAGCCCACCAGCTCGGGCCTACGAGCAGTACTTC
TRBD2 TRBJ2-7 TRBV20-1 many CSATGRRGNEQYF TGCAGTGCTACCGGGAGGCGGGGGAACGAGCAGTACTTC
. TRBJ2-1 TRBV7-8 many CASSLGRRYNEQFF TGTGCCAGCAGCTTAGGGCGGCGGTACAATGAGCAGTTCTTC
TRBD1 TRBJ2-7 TRBV2 many CASNIRTGGLGEQYF TGTGCCAGCAACATCCGGACAGGGGGCTTAGGCGAGCAGTACTTC
. TRBJ2-7 TRBV6-2/TRBV6-3 . CASSYSQNYEQYF TGTGCCAGCAGTTACTCCCAGAACTACGAGCAGTACTTC
TRBD1 TRBJ2-1 TRBV10-3 many CAISEGSRGFDEQFF TGTGCCATCAGTGAAGGTAGCAGGGGGTTTGATGAGCAGTTCTTC
. TRBJ1-2 TRBV27 few CASSLSITGGDGYTF TGTGCCAGCAGTTTGTCGATCACCGGGGGGGATGGCTACACCTTC
TRBD2 TRBJ2-2 TRBV7-9 many CASSKREGPGELFF TGTGCCAGCAGCAAGCGGGAGGGCCCCGGGGAGCTGTTTTTT
. TRBJ1-2 TRBV20-1 . CSASGKGGPSYTF TGCAGTGCTAGTGGAAAAGGGGGGCCTAGCTACACCTTC
. TRBJ2-1 TRBV11-3 . CASSLGGTNNEQFF TGTGCCAGCAGCTTAGGTGGGACAAACAATGAGCAGTTCTTC
TRBD1 TRBJ2-3 TRBV5-1 many CASSQGQGLDTQYF TGCGCCAGCAGCCAGGGACAGGGACTAGATACGCAGTATTTT
TRBD1 TRBJ1-5 TRBV11-2 many CASSPGTGVYQPQHF TGTGCCAGCAGCCCCGGGACAGGGGTCTATCAGCCCCAGCATTTT
TRBD2 TRBJ2-7 TRBV14 . CASSRGASGRNEQYF TGTGCCAGCTCACGCGGGGCTAGCGGGAGGAACGAGCAGTACTTC
. TRBJ2-2 TRBV6-6 . CASSRVLSNTGELFF TGTGCCAGCAGCCGCGTACTCTCCAACACCGGGGAGCTGTTTTTT
. TRBJ2-6 TRBV6-2/TRBV6-3 many CASSYGYSGANVLTF TGTGCCAGCAGTTACGGGTACTCTGGGGCCAACGTCCTGACTTTC
. TRBJ1-6 TRBV30 many CAWSTSNSPLHF TGTGCCTGGAGTACAAGTAATTCACCCCTCCACTTT
TRBD1 TRBJ2-3 TRBV15 many CATTWGRGRTDTQYF TGTGCCACCACCTGGGGCAGGGGGCGCACAGATACGCAGTATTTT
. TRBJ1-4 TRBV20-1 many CSARGGQATNEKLFF TGCAGTGCTAGAGGAGGACAAGCAACTAATGAAAAACTGTTTTTT
TRBD1 TRBJ2-1 TRBV4-3 few CASSQDGTGGSGSYNEQFF TGCGCCAGCAGCCAAGACGGGACAGGGGGTTCGGGATCCTACAATGAGCAGTTCTTC
TRBD2 TRBJ2-7 TRBV11-3 many CASSLAGTSDYEQYF TGTGCCAGCAGCTTAGCCGGGACTAGCGATTACGAGCAGTACTTC